This T cell receptor (beta chain) was found in a study of Ad26.COV2.S vaccination and SARS-CoV-2 variants. The study, taken as a whole, reports: Vaccinated individuals (as opposed to placebo recipients) had higher spike-specific TCR breadth.

This clone was detected only once. The antigen remains unidentified. The V gene lost 7 bases and the J gene lost 3 bases, with 20 bases spanning the gap. Germline CDR1 is SGHRS and CDR2 is YFSETQ. The CDR3 loop spans 15 amino acids. Clones were sequenced by immunoSEQ multiplex PCR, and TCRdb holds only the in-frame ones, with some missing. The table has about 400,000 clones, 70% to 90% seen once. Treatment: roughly 18 received Ad26.COV2.S at low or high dose, single or two shots; roughly five received placebo; per-sample allocation not given. Collection of samples fell on day 63 after the first vaccine or placebo injection.

V and J are TRBV5-1 and TRBJ2-7; D might be TRBD1 or TRBD2, each matching 5 bases. The receptor was derived from a person between 18 and 59 years old who received the Ad26.COV2.S COVID-19 vaccine or a placebo. The sequenced sample was peripheral blood, obtained in a trial of Ad26.COV2.S vaccine versus placebo. CDR3 sequence (DNA): TGCGCCAGCTCCCGGTACGGGGACCGTCTCTACGAGCAGTACTTC. It encodes CASSRYGDRLYEQYF.